This T cell receptor beta chain was identified during a study of T cell responses to AZD1222 COVID-19 vaccine. Losses at the gene ends were 4 bases for V and 6 bases for J; bases not matched to a gene: 11. The CDR3 loop spans 15 amino acids. Per the germline V gene, CDR1 is SGHNT and CDR2 is YYREEE (reference sequence). General study results and limits: Of the AZD1222 recipients, only five to seven were seropositive at baseline. Vaccination with two AZD1222 doses was followed by a rise in Spike-specific TCR breadth and depth. Researchers report vaccine-associated CD4 TCRs spanning spike, with dominance at 160-218 and 743-854.

Comments on this clone: Its antigen is as yet unknown.

Sequenced by immunoSEQ multiplex PCR; TCRdb stores in-frame clones only, minus some. This sample has around 58,000 clones; 80% to 90% occur once, and the top ten carry 13% to 15%. The receptor comes from an adult who received the AZD1222 COVID-19 vaccine. Sequenced material: peripheral blood, taken 28 days after the second AZD1222 dose. This sequence joins TRBV5-4 and TRBJ2-7, with 9 positions matching TRBD2. CDR3 sequence: CASSRYAGGSGEQYF. The DNA for the CDR3 is TGTGCCAGCAGCCGTTACGCGGGAGGGTCCGGCGAGCAGTACTTC.